These 2 T cell receptor beta chains originate from one sample sequenced in a study of control samples from healthy donors and cancer patients. Produced via immunoSEQ multiplex PCR; TCRdb's table is partial and in-frame only. The repertoire has 140,000 or so clones, about 90% of them found once; the top ten carry 3% to 4%. What was sequenced was blood. Receptor source: a man younger than 40 in good health.

The chain carries TRBV9 and TRBJ1-2; 8 nucleotides match TRBD1. The CDR3 has 14 residues. Per germline, CDR1 SGDLS and CDR2 YYNGEE. J lost 3 bases, V lost 4 bases, and 5 bases had no gene match. CDR3 in amino acids: CASSTIQGDYGYTF. CDR3 coding DNA: TGTGCCAGCAGCACCATACAGGGGGACTATGGCTACACCTTC.

The chain carries TRBV11-2 and TRBJ1-5, with D perhaps TRBD1 (6 bases). V was pared by 0 bases and J by 5 bases, with 11 bases between. CDR3 length: 15 amino acids. From germline, CDR1 is SGHAT and CDR2 FQNNGV. In DNA, the CDR3 is TGTGCCAGCAGCTTAGAAGGGGACACTTATCAGCCCCAGCATTTT. Translating it yields CASSLEGDTYQPQHF.